The sequence of this T cell receptor (beta chain) was determined in a study of response to subunit inactivated influenza vaccine. TCRdb re-called the RT-PCR reads with MiXCR, one entry per CDR3 protein. The sample includes about 700,000 distinct CDR3 sequences, roughly 14% of them seen just once. Concerning this clonotype: Its specificity is unknown.

Regarding the study as a whole: Few new T cells, the authors suggested, are recruited by each seasonal influenza vaccination.

V lost 0 bases and J lost 4, with 16 bases in between. From germline, CDR1 is SGHKS and CDR2 YYEKEE (reference sequence). CDR3 size: 17 residues. Sample: PBMCs from blood, taken 11 to 12 days after vaccination. This chain joins TRBV5-5 and TRBJ2-2, with D possibly TRBD1 on 5 matching bases. The TCR sequence derives from a middle-aged man who received an inactivated influenza vaccine. For the CDR3, the DNA is TGTGCCAGCAGCTTGGCCGGACAAGCGCGGACCACCGGGGAGCTGTTTTTT. Protein sequence: CASSLAGQARTTGELFF.